This TCR beta chain was retrieved from a study of T cells expressing NK-cell markers. Background on the study: Sorted CD3+CD56+NKG2C+, CD3+CD56+NKG2C- and CD3+CD56-NKG2C+ T-cell subsets were beta-chain profiled. Sequenced donors, eight in total, included seven who were HCMV-seropositive and one who was seronegative. Notes on the study in general: Nothing established the HCMV specificity of expanded NKG2C+ T cell clones. Roughly 6 donors showed dominant NKG2C+ clonotypes comprising roughly 1.0-7.5% of their CD8+ T cells.

The CDR3 has 12 residues. CDR1 and CDR2 (germline): LNHDA, SQIVND (reference sequence). TCRdb re-called the 5' RACE reads; one entry per CDR3 protein, DNA not given. The table for this sample gives about 460,000 distinct CDR3 sequences. With respect to this clonotype: Its antigen is not known.

The rearrangement links TRBV19 to TRBJ1-1; lacking DNA, the TRBD1 call made by TCRdb goes unchecked. The sample taken for sequencing was blood T cells: a sorted CD56 or NKG2C T cell subset, CD4+ or CD8+ T cells, or bulk PBMC T cells (not recorded which). This clonotype originated in a woman between 45 and 60 years old in good health. CDR3 sequence reads: CASSQGIAEAFF.